This T cell receptor beta chain originates from a study of blood T cell repertoires in COVID-19. About the study: Researchers got acute and convalescent COVID-19 samples from the United States, Italy and Spain.

Profiled with immunoSEQ multiplex PCR; TCRdb holds only in-frame clones, not every one. This sample carries about 310,000 clones, around 87% of them seen once, and the ten largest clones take around 8%. In germline, CDR1 is SGHNT, CDR2 YYREEE (reference sequence). The CDR3 sequence is 13 residues long. V was pared by 2 bases and J by 8 bases, with 13 bases between. The sequencing sample was made of peripheral blood. The TCR originated in a woman between 45 and 60 years old who had recovered from COVID-19. The J gene is TRBJ1-2, the V gene TRBV5-4; TRBD1 might be the D (6 bases). DNA for the CDR3: TGTGCCAGCAGCTTTTCAGGGGTGAGGGGCTACACCTTC. It is translated as CASSFSGVRGYTF.